This TCR beta chain emerged from a study of T cells in Graves' hyperthyroidism and ophthalmopathy. The TCR beta CDR3 regions underwent amplification using RNA transcripts as the source. TCR CDR3 underwent first-round RT-PCR with the HTBI primer set. MiXCR, applied by TCRdb to the multiplex PCR reads, yields one record per CDR3 protein. Of 470,000 or so distinct CDR3 sequences listed, about a fifth are singletons. Study-level findings and limits: A model of 13 V-J pairs discriminated ophthalmopathy from stable hyperthyroidism.

Each patient was aged 18 to 65 and had newly diagnosed hyperthyroidism of under 2 months' duration. Isolation of PBMCs was performed on approximately 10 ml fresh peripheral blood. V was trimmed by 0 bases and J by 8 bases, leaving 13 bases between them. CDR3 size: 14 residues. Germline V CDR1 and CDR2: LGHNA, YNFKEQ. This clonotype showed up many times. Its specificity is not known. The sequence was obtained from a man aged 18 to 29 with Graves' hyperthyroidism. This chain joins TRBV4-2 and TRBJ1-2; tentatively, D is TRBD1 (5 bases). The specimen sequenced was blood. The chain's CDR3 is CASSQEGGISGYTF. The CDR3 region has the DNA TGTGCCAGCAGCCAAGAGGGGGGTATCAGCGGCTACACCTTC.